Listed below are T cell receptor beta chains from one sample, sequenced in a study of T-cell reconstitution after alpha-beta-depleted transplantation in children. TCRdb ran MiXCR on the PCR reads and lists one entry per CDR3 protein. The profile shows some 300,000 distinct CDR3 sequences, around 7.3% of them singletons. The sample in question was peripheral blood, obtained 360 days after TCRalphabeta/CD19-depleted stem cell transplant. All receptors derive from a female patient aged 2-10 years who had a stem cell transplant for Fanconi anemia, so the T cells may come from the graft donor. Both conserved end residues are part of each CDR3. The D gene is left open where the match is weak. Clone size appears in some rows only: once, few, many, or a class for an expanded clone.

J gene	clone size	V gene	D gene	CDR3 protein	CDR3 DNA
TRBJ2-4	many	TRBV20-1	.	CSARVIGGEYGNIQYF	TGCAGTGCTAGAGTCATTGGGGGAGAGTATGGAAACATTCAGTACTTC
TRBJ2-1	many	TRBV9	TRBD2	CASSVGPSGRGNNEQFF	TGTGCCAGCAGCGTGGGACCTAGCGGGAGAGGAAACAATGAGCAGTTCTTC
TRBJ2-2	many	TRBV6-5	TRBD1	CASRNTGGWRELFF	TGTGCCAGCAGAAACACAGGGGGCTGGAGGGAGCTGTTTTTT
TRBJ2-1	many	TRBV7-7	TRBD1	CASSSGQGNEQFF	TGTGCTAGCAGCTCAGGACAGGGAAATGAGCAGTTCTTC
TRBJ2-7	.	TRBV3-1	.	CASSPYAGSYEQYF	TGTGCCAGCAGCCCCTACGCGGGTTCCTACGAGCAGTACTTC
TRBJ2-1	.	TRBV19	.	CASRARDTQVQFF	TGTGCCAGTAGGGCACGGGACACCCAAGTTCAGTTCTTC
TRBJ2-7	many	TRBV29-1	.	CSGGQHYEQYF	TGCAGCGGTGGACAGCACTACGAGCAGTACTTC
TRBJ1-5	many	TRBV20-1	.	CSAKRRTDNQPQHF	TGCAGTGCCAAAAGGAGGACAGACAATCAGCCCCAGCATTTT
TRBJ2-5	.	TRBV3-1	TRBD2	CASSQGRTSGQETQYF	TGTGCCAGCAGCCAGGGAAGGACTAGTGGGCAAGAGACCCAGTACTTC
TRBJ1-2	.	TRBV5-1	TRBD1	CASSLDLDRARGYTF	TGCGCCAGCAGCTTGGACCTGGACAGGGCGCGGGGCTACACCTTC
TRBJ2-3	.	TRBV2	TRBD2	CASGDGLAGGPVEDTQYF	TGTGCCAGCGGGGATGGGTTAGCGGGGGGGCCAGTGGAAGATACGCAGTATTTT
TRBJ2-1	many	TRBV2	.	CATPPQGPHNEQFF	TGTGCCACCCCCCCTCAGGGACCCCACAATGAGCAGTTCTTC
TRBJ2-2	many	TRBV20-1	TRBD1	CSARNARSRDRSLNTGELFF	TGCAGTGCTAGAAATGCGCGATCTCGGGACAGGTCCCTAAACACCGGGGAGCTGTTTTTT
TRBJ2-7	many	TRBV2	TRBD2	CAREGLAETYEQYF	TGTGCCAGAGAGGGACTAGCGGAGACCTACGAGCAGTACTTC
TRBJ2-3	many	TRBV7-7	TRBD1	CASSLDGTGGTDTQYF	TGTGCCAGCAGCTTAGATGGGACAGGGGGTACAGATACGCAGTATTTT
TRBJ2-1	many	TRBV5-8	.	CASSLRGGLYNEQFF	TGTGCCAGCAGCTTACGAGGAGGCCTCTACAATGAGCAGTTCTTC
TRBJ1-2	few	TRBV25-1	.	CASSDSGRGYGYTF	TGTGCCAGCAGTGATTCCGGTAGAGGCTATGGCTACACCTTC
TRBJ1-2	few	TRBV7-2	TRBD1	CASSPPGTGASVYGYTF	TGTGCCAGCAGCCCTCCCGGGACAGGGGCCTCTGTCTATGGCTACACCTTC
TRBJ2-1	many	TRBV6-1	.	CASSDPTAGSYNEQFF	TGTGCCAGCAGCGACCCAACCGCGGGTTCCTACAATGAGCAGTTCTTC
TRBJ2-5	few	TRBV9	.	CASSVDQQETQYF	TGTGCCAGCAGCGTAGACCAGCAAGAGACCCAGTACTTC
TRBJ1-1	many	TRBV6-5	.	CASSYSITTEAFF	TGTGCCAGCAGTTACTCGATCACAACTGAAGCTTTCTTT
TRBJ2-7	few	TRBV6-2/TRBV6-3	.	CASSWRAGITTEQYF	TGTGCCAGCAGTTGGCGGGCGGGGATCACTACCGAGCAGTACTTC
TRBJ2-5	many	TRBV6-5	.	CASSYGGQYQETQYF	TGTGCCAGCAGTTACGGGGGGCAGTACCAAGAGACCCAGTACTTC
TRBJ2-5	.	TRBV25-1	TRBD1	CASSETGGWRETQYF	TGTGCCAGCAGTGAAACAGGGGGGTGGCGAGAGACCCAGTACTTC
TRBJ2-7	.	TRBV11-2	TRBD1	CASSHRGPYEQYF	TGTGCCAGCAGCCACAGGGGGCCCTACGAGCAGTACTTC
TRBJ1-5	few	TRBV4-1	.	CASSIRLGADSNQPQHF	TGCGCCAGCAGCATAAGATTGGGGGCGGATAGCAATCAGCCCCAGCATTTT
TRBJ2-7	many	TRBV7-9	TRBD1	CASSFRGFGYGEQYF	TGTGCCAGCAGCTTCAGGGGGTTCGGTTATGGCGAGCAGTACTTC
TRBJ1-1	few	TRBV6-5	TRBD1	CASSKTGENEAFF	TGTGCCAGCAGCAAAACAGGGGAAAATGAAGCTTTCTTT
TRBJ1-3	.	TRBV3-1	.	CASSHLASGSGNTIYF	TGTGCCAGCAGCCACCTGGCCAGCGGGTCAGGAAACACCATATATTTT
TRBJ2-2	many	TRBV20-1	.	CSACTRLDTGELFF	TGCAGTGCTTGTACGCGGCTGGACACCGGGGAGCTGTTTTTT
TRBJ2-1	few	TRBV6-2/TRBV6-3	TRBD2	CASSYPSRGLAYNEQFF	TGTGCCAGCAGTTACCCCAGCCGTGGACTAGCGTACAATGAGCAGTTCTTC
TRBJ1-6	many	TRBV7-8	TRBD1	CASSLGQGGRRLYNSPLHF	TGTGCCAGCAGCCTAGGACAGGGTGGGCGTCGATTGTATAATTCACCCCTCCACTTT
TRBJ1-1	many	TRBV5-1	TRBD1	CASSSGQGRSEAFF	TGCGCCAGCAGCTCAGGACAGGGGAGGTCTGAAGCTTTCTTT
TRBJ2-2	.	TRBV9	.	CASSVARAGGELFF	TGTGCCAGCAGCGTAGCCAGAGCAGGGGGGGAGCTGTTTTTT
TRBJ2-3	many	TRBV7-6	TRBD2	CASSLRVTSGKTDTQYF	TGTGCCAGCAGTCTTAGAGTGACTAGCGGGAAGACAGATACGCAGTATTTT
TRBJ2-1	many	TRBV4-3	TRBD2	CASARVGGGTLEQFF	TGCGCCAGCGCCCGAGTGGGCGGGGGAACTCTTGAGCAGTTCTTC
TRBJ2-2	.	TRBV11-3	.	CASSLIGSGELFF	TGTGCCAGCAGCTTGATAGGGTCCGGGGAGCTGTTTTTT
TRBJ2-1	many	TRBV7-9	TRBD2	CASSWGLAGLERTFYNEQFF	TGTGCCAGCAGCTGGGGACTAGCGGGACTCGAGAGGACCTTTTACAATGAGCAGTTCTTC
TRBJ1-3	.	TRBV20-1	.	CSARDLGGWNGNTIYF	TGCAGTGCTAGAGATCTTGGGGGGTGGAATGGAAACACCATATATTTT
TRBJ2-1	many	TRBV7-3	.	CASSLRKSSYNEQFF	TGTGCCAGCAGCTTAAGAAAGAGCTCCTACAATGAGCAGTTCTTC
TRBJ1-3	.	TRBV28	.	CASSLIGGVEGNTIYF	TGTGCCAGCAGTTTGATCGGAGGGGTGGAGGGAAACACCATATATTTT
TRBJ2-3	.	TRBV7-3	TRBD2	CASSSLPRLAGGATDTQYF	TGTGCCAGCAGCTCCCTGCCGAGATTAGCGGGGGGGGCGACAGATACGCAGTATTTT
TRBJ1-1	many	TRBV4-1	TRBD1	CASSQQGARNTEAFF	TGCGCCAGCAGCCAACAGGGGGCGCGGAACACTGAAGCTTTCTTT
TRBJ1-1	few	TRBV7-2	.	CASSYDAWNTEAFF	TGTGCCAGCAGCTATGACGCGTGGAACACTGAAGCTTTCTTT
TRBJ2-5	many	TRBV7-2	.	CASSLEPTHRVETQYF	TGTGCCAGCAGCTTGGAACCCACTCACAGGGTGGAGACCCAGTACTTC
TRBJ1-1	many	TRBV28	TRBD1	CASRPRQGLSTEAFF	TGTGCCAGCAGACCCCGACAGGGCTTAAGCACTGAAGCTTTCTTT
TRBJ1-3	many	TRBV7-9	.	CASSLTFSGNTIYF	TGTGCCAGCAGCTTGACCTTCTCTGGAAACACCATATATTTT
TRBJ1-4	.	TRBV10-3	.	CAISQVNEKLFF	TGTGCCATCAGTCAGGTTAATGAAAAACTGTTTTTT
TRBJ2-1	.	TRBV25-1	.	CASSEYLGSSYNEQFF	TGTGCCAGCAGTGAATATTTGGGGAGCTCCTACAATGAGCAGTTCTTC